Presented here are 29 T cell receptor beta chains from one specimen sequenced in a study of T cells in localized non-small cell lung cancer. Assay: immunoSEQ multiplex PCR; the TCRdb copy retains only in-frame clones and omits some. In the table there are 15,000 to 25,000 clones, around nine tenths of which are singletons. The source material was peripheral blood, sampled before any cancer treatment. These receptors were obtained from a man aged 35 to 69 with stage I lung adenocarcinoma.

The genes are TRBV21-1 and TRBJ1-2. TRBV21-1 is given as a pseudogene. CDR3 size: 14 residues. CDR3 sequence (DNA): TGTGCCGGAGCCGAATGCCGGGCTAACTATGGCTACACCTTC. This encodes CAGAECRANYGYTF.

The chain combines TRBV5-1 with TRBJ1-6; D not certain. The CDR3 has 15 amino acids. The ends were cut back, 4 bases at V and 7 bases at J, with 15 bases in the middle. CDR1 SGHRS and CDR2 YFSETQ come from the germline V gene. The CDR3 bases are TGCGCCAGCAGCGTACCCCTCGACGGGAATTCACCCCTCCACTTT. It yields the protein CASSVPLDGNSPLHF.

The genes are TRBV10-3 and TRBJ2-5, with 10 bases aligning to TRBD2. Germline V gene sequence: CDR1 ENHRY, CDR2 SYGVKD. After removal of 6 bases from V and 5 bases from J, the junction contained 6 bases not matched to a gene. CDR3 length equals 14 residues. This CDR3 is CAIRPAGGAETQYF. CDR3 nucleotides: TGTGCCATCAGGCCAGCGGGGGGGGCGGAGACCCAGTACTTC.

This rearrangement joins TRBV19 to TRBJ2-6, with 13 bases fitting TRBD2. The germline gives CDR1 LNHDA, CDR2 SQIVND (reference sequence). The CDR3 consists of 19 residues. With 10 bases clipped from V and 4 bases from J, the junction kept 16 bases outside the gene matches. The chain's CDR3 is CATKGPLTSGGPGANVLTF. In nucleotides, the CDR3 is TGTGCCACTAAAGGCCCCCTGACTAGCGGGGGGCCCGGGGCCAACGTCCTGACTTTC.

The V gene is TRBV4-2, the J gene TRBJ2-1; D unclear. Trimming removed 1 base from V and 5 bases from J, with 12 bases in between. Germline lookup yields CDR1 LGHNA and CDR2 YNFKEQ. The length of the CDR3 is 15 residues. For the CDR3, the DNA is TGTGCCAGCAGCCAAGCCTTGTACAGTAACAATGAGCAGTTCTTC. Its translation: CASSQALYSNNEQFF.

The rearrangement links TRBV2 to TRBJ1-1; D perhaps matches TRBD1 (5 bases). The germline gives CDR1 SNHLY, CDR2 FYNNEI. Trimming stripped 11 bases from V and 4 bases from J, with 11 bases between. The CDR3 covers 11 residues. The chain's CDR3 is CAGGIGTEAFF. The CDR3 DNA reads as TGTGCCGGGGGAATAGGCACTGAAGCTTTCTTT.

This clone was detected a few times. CDR3 coding DNA: TGTGCCAGCAGAAGCTACGTAGCTACACCCGACAATGAGCAGTTCTTC. The encoded protein is CASRSYVATPDNEQFF. The chain uses TRBV21-1 and TRBJ2-1; no DNA check was done on the table's D call, TRBD2. TRBV21-1 is noted as a pseudogene. The CDR3 consists of 16 residues.

The chain combines TRBV5-1 with TRBJ2-7; D might be TRBD1 (5 bases). The CDR3 has 19 residues. V lost 4 bases and J 3 bases, leaving 29 bases between the germline ends. The germline gives CDR1 SGHRS, CDR2 YFSETQ. This CDR3 reads CASSLGPNLGFDVYYEQYF. CDR3 nucleotides: TGCGCCAGCAGCCTGGGGCCAAACCTTGGTTTCGATGTATACTACGAGCAGTACTTC.

The chain carries TRBV6-5 and TRBJ1-5; the D gene is possibly TRBD1 (5 bases). The germline CDR1 and CDR2 sequences are MNHEY and SVGAGI. Trimming took off 4 bases at V and 10 bases at J, with 14 bases between the two ends. The CDR3 contains 13 residues. In DNA form, the CDR3 reads TGTGCCAGCAGTTGGGGCAGGGCTGATCCCCAGCATTTT. It codes for CASSWGRADPQHF.

The chain joins TRBV11-2 to TRBJ2-3; 16 bases map to TRBD2. The germline V gene encodes CDR1 SGHAT and CDR2 FQNNGV. V lost 3 bases to trimming and J lost 0 bases; unmatched junction nucleotides: 6. CDR3 length: 19 amino acids. DNA for the CDR3: TGTGCCAGCAGCTTTTTGGGGACTAGCGGGGGGGAGAGCACAGATACGCAGTATTTT. Its protein is CASSFLGTSGGESTDTQYF.

The V call is TRBV5-4, the J call TRBJ2-7, with D unclear. From germline, CDR1 is SGHNT and CDR2 YYREEE (reference sequence). The V gene lost 3 bases and the J gene lost 6 bases, with 7 bases spanning the gap. The CDR3 loop spans 11 amino acids. For the CDR3, the DNA is TGTGCCAGCAGCTCCCCTGGCGAGCAGTACTTC. Protein: CASSSPGEQYF.

Comments on this clone: One end of the junction is discordant with germline, which a read error may explain. The gene calls are TRBV7-9 and TRBJ2-1; D possibly corresponds to TRBD2 (6 bases). The CDR3 extends over 13 amino acids. Germline CDR1 is SEHNR and CDR2 is FQNEAQ (reference sequence). The CDR3 region is CASSMGTANEQFF. The CDR3 DNA follows: TGTGCCAGCAGCATGGGGACTGCCAATGAACAGTTCTTC.

This chain uses TRBV6-5 with TRBJ2-2, with D unresolved. The length of the CDR3 is 13 residues. Germline CDR1 is MNHEY and CDR2 is SVGAGI. Trimming shortened V by 0 bases and J by 8 bases, and 7 bases separated the two germline ends. The CDR3 DNA sequence: TGTGCCAGCAGTTACTCCGAGATAGGGGAGCTGTTTTTT. The encoded protein is CASSYSEIGELFF.

The chain combines TRBV27 with TRBJ2-5, with TRBD1 as a possible D gene (6 bases). CDR1 MNHEY and CDR2 SMNVEV come from the germline V gene (reference sequence). This CDR3 comprises 14 residues. Trimming took 7 bases from V and 2 from J, leaving 14 bases between them. DNA of the CDR3: TGTGCCAGCAAACGGGACACCCTACAAGAGACCCAGTACTTC. Encoded protein: CASKRDTLQETQYF.

This clone was found once. The CDR3, as DNA: TGTGCCAGCAGCTTGACCTTTAGCGGGGCCTCCTACAATGAGCAGTTCTTC. Its protein product is CASSLTFSGASYNEQFF. This chain joins TRBV7-2 and TRBJ2-1; TRBD2 aligns across 8 bases. This CDR3 contains 17 residues. Germline values: CDR1 SGHTA, CDR2 FQGNSA. Unmatched junction bases numbered 7, after V lost 3 bases and J lost 0 bases.

The V gene is TRBV7-2, the J gene TRBJ2-3; D possibly corresponds to TRBD2 (5 bases). From germline, CDR1 is SGHTA and CDR2 FQGNSA. With 2 bases removed from V and 3 bases from J, the gap between germline ends came to 9 bases. This CDR3 region has 14 residues. The CDR3 here is CASSLSSPTDTQYF. CDR3 in DNA: TGTGCCAGCAGCTTATCTAGCCCAACAGATACGCAGTATTTT.

Here the CDR3 reads CASSVGFGGAQEQFF. In nucleotides, the CDR3 is TGTGCCAGCAGCGTAGGGTTCGGGGGGGCACAGGAGCAGTTCTTC. The chain recombines TRBV9 with TRBJ2-1, with 8 bases lining up with TRBD2. CDR1 SGDLS and CDR2 YYNGEE come from the germline V gene. Trimming took 0 bases from V and 10 from J; bases not matched to a gene: 9. CDR3 size: 15 residues. The full variable domain, with the rest looked up from reference TRBV9 and TRBJ2-1, is DSGVTQTPKHLITATGQRVTLRCSPRSGDLSVYWYQQSLDQGLQFLIQYYNGEERAKGNILERFSAQQFPDLHSELNLSSLELGDSALYFCASSVGFGGAQEQFFGPGTRLTVL.

This clone was picked up a small number of times. Additional DNA sequences in this sample encode the identical CDR3. The CDR3 reads CASSESGQNEQFF. CDR3 nucleotide sequence: TGCGCCAGCAGTGAAAGCGGCCAGAATGAGCAGTTCTTC. The chain joins TRBV10-2 to TRBJ2-1; TRBD2 might be the D (5 bases). V lost 3 bases and J lost 7, with 10 bases in between. This CDR3 comprises 13 residues. Germline V gene lookup returns CDR1 WSHSY and CDR2 SAAADI.

The chain employs TRBV5-1 and TRBJ1-2, with unresolved D. Germline values: CDR1 SGHRS, CDR2 YFSETQ. V was pared by 2 bases and J by 1 base, with 6 bases between. The length of the CDR3 is 13 residues. The chain's CDR3 is CASSFDRNYGYTF. In DNA form, the CDR3 reads TGCGCCAGCAGCTTCGATCGTAACTATGGCTACACCTTC.

This clone was seen just once. V and J are TRBV12-2 and TRBJ2-1. TRBV12-2 is classified as a pseudogene. The CDR3 covers 14 residues. CDR3 in DNA: TGTGCAACACGGGCCCTCAGCTCCTACAATGAGCAGTTCTTC. The encoded protein is CATRALSSYNEQFF.

This clone came up a few times. The chain recombines TRBV4-2 with TRBJ2-3; 8 bases line up with TRBD1. The CDR3 consists of 12 residues. V shed 8 bases and J 5 bases; nucleotides not matched to a gene: 3. CDR1 and CDR2 from the germline V gene are LGHNA and YNFKEQ. CDR3 sequence reads: CASGTGGDTQYF. The CDR3 DNA reads as TGTGCCAGCGGTACAGGGGGAGATACGCAGTATTTT.

The chain uses TRBV10-2 and TRBJ2-7, with TRBD2 matching over 7 bases. V lost 5 bases, J lost 5 bases, and 6 bases stayed unmatched. The CDR3 contains 13 residues. Per the germline V gene, CDR1 is WSHSY and CDR2 is SAAADI. CDR3 bases: TGCGCCAGCAGTTGGGAGGGCCTACACGAGCAGTACTTC. This gives the protein CASSWEGLHEQYF.

The chain links TRBV30 to TRBJ1-5; D is possibly TRBD1 (5 bases). Trimming took 4 bases from V and 3 from J, leaving 10 bases between them. The CDR3 length is 13 residues. Germline CDR1 is GTSNPN and CDR2 is SVGIG (reference sequence). The CDR3 DNA reads TGTGCCTGGAAGACAGCTAACAATCAGCCCCAGCATTTT. Encoded protein: CAWKTANNQPQHF.

CDR3 protein: CASSPSDTSGGTGELFF. CDR3 DNA: TGTGCCAGCTCACCCAGTGACACTAGCGGGGGCACCGGGGAGCTGTTTTTT. V gene TRBV18 combines with J gene TRBJ2-2; 11 bases fit TRBD2. J gave up 4 bases and V 3 bases, and 7 bases lay outside the gene matches. This CDR3 contains 17 residues. The germline CDR1 and CDR2 sequences are KGHSH and LQKENI. Full variable domain (missing parts from reference TRBV18 and TRBJ2-2): NAGVMQNPRHLVRRRGQEARLRCSPMKGHSHVYWYRQLPEEGLKFMVYLQKENIIDESGMPKERFSAEFPKEGPSILRIQQVVRGDSAAYFCASSPSDTSGGTGELFFGEGSRLTVL.

This clone was picked up one time. This chain links TRBV20-1 with TRBJ2-7; no definite D call. Germline V gene data show CDR1 as DFQATT and CDR2 as SNEGSKA (reference sequence). This CDR3 spans 11 amino acids. The ends were cut back, 3 bases at V and 4 bases at J, with 7 bases in the middle. The CDR3 coding sequence is TGCAGTGCTAGGATGGGGTACGAGCAGTACTTC. This codes for CSARMGYEQYF.

This clone has a handful of counts. This chain uses TRBV6-1 with TRBJ1-1; 7 nucleotides line up with TRBD1. V shed 3 bases and J 5 bases; nucleotides not matched to a gene: 6. The germline CDR1 and CDR2 sequences are MNHNS and SASEGT. The CDR3 is 14 amino acids. CDR3 residues: CASSDRQGGTEAFF. CDR3 nucleotides: TGTGCCAGCAGTGACCGACAGGGAGGAACTGAAGCTTTCTTT.

In this sample, this clone turned up a few times. The chain is built from TRBV9 and TRBJ1-1; D is unresolved. This CDR3 is 15 amino acids long. V shed 1 base and J shed 1 base, with 11 bases lying between them. Germline CDR1 is SGDLS and CDR2 is YYNGEE. The CDR3 loop is CASSVSNGRNTEAFF. The CDR3 coding sequence is TGTGCCAGCAGCGTAAGTAACGGAAGGAACACTGAAGCTTTCTTT.

The rearrangement links TRBV5-1 to TRBJ1-1; a weak D match, TRBD1 (6 bases). This CDR3 has 17 residues. V was cut by 0 bases and J by 0 bases, with 15 bases left in between. Germline V gene data show CDR1 as SGHRS and CDR2 as YFSETQ. The CDR3, as DNA: TGCGCCAGCAGCTTGGTCCCCCCGGGGACAATGAACACTGAAGCTTTCTTT. The encoded protein is CASSLVPPGTMNTEAFF. Variable domain in full (rest from reference TRBV5-1 and TRBJ1-1): KAGVTQTPRYLIKTRGQQVTLSCSPISGHRSVSWYQQTPGQGLQFLFEYFSETQRNKGNFPGRFSGRQFSNSRSEMNVSTLELGDSALYLCASSLVPPGTMNTEAFFGQGTRLTVV.

The V gene is TRBV5-1, the J gene TRBJ2-3; the D gene is possibly TRBD1 (5 bases). The CDR3 has 15 residues. Trimming shortened V by 4 bases and J by 2 bases, and 14 bases separated the two germline ends. The V gene's germline CDR1 is SGHRS and CDR2 YFSETQ. The CDR3 reads CASSGALITTDTQYF. The CDR3 region has the DNA TGCGCCAGCAGCGGGGCCCTTATTACCACAGATACGCAGTATTTT.